This T cell receptor (beta chain) comes out of a study of T cell responses to AZD1222 COVID-19 vaccine. This clone came up a few times. The antigen is undetermined. Germline values: CDR1 MGHRA, CDR2 YSYEKL. CDR3 length equals 15 residues. V was pared by 4 bases and J by 4 bases, with 6 bases of the junction left unmatched. Libraries were prepared by immunoSEQ multiplex PCR; TCRdb keeps only in-frame clonotypes and omits some of them. The sample records approximately 110,000 clones, about 89% being singletons. Study observations and caveats: Close to half of all spike-specific TCRs reportedly target regions of the variants that are unmutated. Only a handful of AZD1222 recipients tested seropositive at baseline.

The chain recombines TRBV4-1 with TRBJ2-2, with 7 nucleotides matching TRBD2. The sequencing here drew on peripheral blood, taken 28 days after the second AZD1222 dose. This clonotype originated in an adult who received the AZD1222 COVID-19 vaccine. The CDR3 region is CASSPGGFGTGELFF. As DNA, the CDR3 is TGCGCCAGCAGCCCGGGGGGTTTTGGCACCGGGGAGCTGTTTTTT.